This TCR beta chain was sequenced for a study of OX40 agonist ivuxolimab in advanced cancers. CDR3 size: 13 residues. The ends were cut back, 0 bases at V and 6 bases at J, with 6 bases in the middle. The germline CDR1 and CDR2 sequences are MNHEY and SVGAGI. The method was immunoSEQ multiplex PCR; TCRdb's version includes in-frame clones alone and lacks a portion of them. The sample holds more than 65,000 clones, 90% seen once. In the case of this clone: This specimen includes other DNA sequences encoding the same CDR3.

The source of this sequence is an adult with an advanced solid tumor such as melanoma, head and neck, liver or kidney cancer. The gene calls are TRBV6-5 and TRBJ1-5, with D hard to call. Sequencing was performed on CD4+ or CD8+ T cells sorted from blood, taken in a trial of the OX40 agonist ivuxolimab. The CDR3 nucleotides are TGTGCCAGCAGTTACTCCCGGGGTCAGCCCCAGCATTTT. Its protein product is CASSYSRGQPQHF.